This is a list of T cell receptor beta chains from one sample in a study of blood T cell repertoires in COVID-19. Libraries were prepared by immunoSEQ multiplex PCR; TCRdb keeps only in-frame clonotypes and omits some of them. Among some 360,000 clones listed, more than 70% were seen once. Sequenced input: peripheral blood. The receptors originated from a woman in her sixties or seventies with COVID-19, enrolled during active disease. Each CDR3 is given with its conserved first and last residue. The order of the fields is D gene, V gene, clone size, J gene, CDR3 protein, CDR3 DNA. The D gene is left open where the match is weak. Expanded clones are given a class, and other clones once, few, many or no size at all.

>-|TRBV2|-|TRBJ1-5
CASTKQGIGPNSNQPQHF
TGTGCCAGCACCAAACAGGGAATAGGCCCTAATAGCAATCAGCCCCAGCATTTT
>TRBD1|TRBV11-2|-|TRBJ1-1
CASSLVGGLTTEAFF
TGTGCCAGCAGCTTGGTAGGGGGCTTGACGACTGAAGCTTTCTTT
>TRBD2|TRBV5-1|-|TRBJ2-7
CASSFYSGGASYEQYF
TGCGCCAGCAGCTTCTATAGCGGGGGGGCCTCCTACGAGCAGTACTTC
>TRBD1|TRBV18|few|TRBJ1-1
CASSVQGYAEAFF
TGTGCCAGCTCAGTACAGGGGTATGCTGAAGCTTTCTTT
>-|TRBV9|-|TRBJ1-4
CASSGREGTPGGEKLFF
TGTGCCAGCAGCGGCCGGGAAGGGACACCTGGAGGTGAAAAACTGTTTTTT
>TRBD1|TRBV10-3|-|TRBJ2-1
CAMGQTYNEQFF
TGTGCCATGGGACAGACTTACAATGAGCAGTTCTTC
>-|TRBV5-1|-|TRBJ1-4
CASSVQGPTTNEKLFF
TGCGCCAGCAGCGTCCAGGGCCCCACAACTAATGAAAAACTGTTTTTT
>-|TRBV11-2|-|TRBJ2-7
CASSLAVTGLVKQYF
TGTGCCAGCAGCTTAGCAGTAACAGGGTTGGTTAAGCAGTACTTC
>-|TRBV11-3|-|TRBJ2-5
CASSRGQETQYF
TGTGCCAGCAGTCGGGGCCAAGAGACCCAGTACTTC
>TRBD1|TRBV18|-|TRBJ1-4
CASSPGTGDEKLFF
TGTGCCAGCTCACCGGGGACAGGGGATGAAAAACTGTTTTTT
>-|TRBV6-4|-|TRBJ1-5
CASNAGQINQPQHF
TGTGCCAGCAACGCTGGACAGATCAATCAGCCCCAGCATTTT
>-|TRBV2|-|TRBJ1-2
CASRDSSGYTF
TGTGCCAGCAGGGACAGCTCAGGCTACACCTTC
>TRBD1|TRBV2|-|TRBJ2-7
CASREDRVGTYEQYF
TGTGCCAGCAGAGAAGACAGGGTTGGTACCTACGAGCAGTACTTC
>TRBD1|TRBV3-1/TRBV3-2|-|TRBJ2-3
CASSHTGDTSTDTQYF
TGTGCCAGCAGCCACACAGGGGACACTAGCACAGATACGCAGTATTTT
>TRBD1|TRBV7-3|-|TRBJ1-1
CASSWGQGNTEAFF
TGTGCCAGCAGCTGGGGACAGGGGAACACTGAAGCTTTCTTT